The source of this T cell receptor beta chain is a study of blood T cell repertoires in COVID-19. The overall study: Sources were T cells, B-cell-depleted T cells, or PBMCs; the material itself was cDNA or gDNA.

Sequenced by immunoSEQ multiplex PCR; TCRdb stores in-frame clones only, minus some. There are 160,000 or so clones in the sample; around nine tenths occur only once, and under 13% lies in the top ten. Patients from Seattle were sampled longitudinally, starting during active infection. This clone was detected once. The CDR3 runs 14 residues. The ends lost 3 bases at V and 2 bases at J; junction bases unmatched: 4. Germline V gene data show CDR1 as KGHSH and CDR2 as LQKENI. The material sequenced was peripheral blood. The origin of this receptor is a woman between 65 and 79 years old with COVID-19, enrolled during active disease. The genes are TRBV18 and TRBJ2-7; 7 bases agree with TRBD2. The CDR3 sequence: CASSPLRGAYEQYF. CDR3 nucleotides: TGTGCCAGCTCACCCCTTCGGGGGGCCTACGAGCAGTACTTC.